The 7 T cell receptor beta chains in this list originate from one sample, sequenced in a study of T-cell memory formation after mild COVID-19. TCRdb fed the 5' RACE reads into MiXCR, producing one record per CDR3 protein. This table holds approximately 350,000 distinct CDR3 sequences, 10% to 15% found once. The sequenced sample was PBMCs or a T cell subset sorted from them (not recorded which). These receptors all come from a man between 18 and 35 years old who had mild COVID-19 (a few samples of this study predate the infection). Cell type and time point are not known.

This clonotype has only a few counts. This sequence joins TRBV30 and TRBJ2-7; a weak D match, TRBD2 (7 bases). Germline CDR1 GTSNPN, CDR2 SVGIG (reference sequence). The CDR3 covers 13 residues. V shed 2 bases and J shed 3 bases, with 11 bases lying between them. CDR3 amino acids: CAWSFGGLYEQYF. The CDR3, as DNA: TGTGCCTGGAGTTTCGGGGGGCTCTACGAGCAGTACTTC.

Only a few counts were recorded for this clonotype. The chain has TRBV23-1 and TRBJ2-2, with 9 bases fitting TRBD1. TRBV23-1 is assigned to the ORF class and has an uncertain function. CDR3 length: 18 residues. The V and J ends lost 3 bases and 7 bases, in that order; junction bases with no gene match: 15. The CDR3 region is CASSHPGWTGEEHGELFF. The CDR3, as DNA: TGCGCCAGCAGTCACCCTGGGTGGACAGGGGAAGAACACGGGGAGCTGTTTTTT.

V is TRBV28 and J is TRBJ1-3, with D perhaps TRBD1 (5 bases). Trimming pared 4 bases from V and 4 bases from J, leaving 8 bases between. This CDR3 contains 13 residues. From germline, CDR1 is MDHEN and CDR2 SYDVKM. DNA for the CDR3: TGTGCCAGCAGTTGGGGCGGAGGAAACACCATATATTTT. This codes for CASSWGGGNTIYF.

The CDR3 DNA follows: TGTGCCAGTAGTCACCGGGTCTCGGCCTATGGCTACACCTTC. It codes for CASSHRVSAYGYTF. The rearrangement uses TRBV19 and TRBJ1-2; D call uncertain. V lost 5 bases, J lost 4 bases, and 14 bases lay in between. CDR1 and CDR2 from the germline V gene are LNHDA and SQIVND (reference sequence). CDR3 length: 14 amino acids. The full variable domain, with the rest looked up from reference TRBV19 and TRBJ1-2, is DGGITQSPKYLFRKEGQNVTLSCEQNLNHDAMYWYRQDPGQGLRLIYYSQIVNDFQKGDIAEGYSVSREKKESFPLTVTSAQKNPTAFYLCASSHRVSAYGYTFGSGTRLTVV.

This clonotype was counted at least ten times. V and J are TRBV7-2 and TRBJ2-5, with TRBD2 matching 9 bases. The CDR3 consists of 14 residues. CDR1 SGHTA and CDR2 FQGNSA come from the germline V gene. J was trimmed by 5 bases and V by 5 bases; bases with no gene match: 6. For the CDR3, the DNA is TGTGCCAGCAGCCCCACCGGACTAGCGGAGACCCAGTACTTC. As protein: CASSPTGLAETQYF.

V and J are TRBV4-1 and TRBJ2-5; the D gene is possibly TRBD1 (5 bases). V lost 5 bases, J lost 1 base, and 11 bases lay in between. This CDR3 has 14 residues. CDR1 is MGHRA, CDR2 YSYEKL, per germline. CDR3: CASSATVIQETQYF. The DNA of the CDR3 is TGCGCCAGCAGCGCGACAGTGATCCAAGAGACCCAGTACTTC.

This clonotype has more than one count but fewer than ten. The V call is TRBV7-8, the J call TRBJ1-2; weak D call: TRBD1 (6 bases). From germline, CDR1 is SGHVS and CDR2 FQNEAQ. The CDR3 covers 14 residues. V lost 5 bases to trimming and J lost 4 bases, with 14 bases between them. This chain's CDR3 is CASSQRTALYGYTF. The CDR3 bases are TGTGCCAGCAGCCAAAGGACAGCTCTCTATGGCTACACCTTC.